This T cell receptor beta chain was observed in a study of T cell responses to AZD1222 COVID-19 vaccine. The table came from immunoSEQ multiplex PCR; TCRdb's copy has only in-frame clones and leaves some out. This repertoire shows tens of thousands of clones, more than 75% found once; its top ten account for 4% to 6%. The CDR3 sequence is 16 residues long. V dropped 5 bases and J dropped 1; count of bases not matched to a gene: 9. Germline V gene lookup returns CDR1 LNHDA and CDR2 SQIVND (reference sequence). The rearrangement links TRBV19 to TRBJ2-3; 7 bases map to TRBD2. Sequences were derived from peripheral blood, sampled on day 0 of MenACWY control vaccination. This sequence was found in an adult in good health. The DNA for the CDR3 is TGTGCCAGTAGTCCCCTCCTCGCGGGGGGCACAGATACGCAGTATTTT. This codes for CASSPLLAGGTDTQYF. The whole variable domain, filled in from reference TRBV19 and TRBJ2-3, reads DGGITQSPKYLFRKEGQNVTLSCEQNLNHDAMYWYRQDPGQGLRLIYYSQIVNDFQKGDIAEGYSVSREKKESFPLTVTSAQKNPTAFYLCASSPLLAGGTDTQYFGPGTRLTVL.